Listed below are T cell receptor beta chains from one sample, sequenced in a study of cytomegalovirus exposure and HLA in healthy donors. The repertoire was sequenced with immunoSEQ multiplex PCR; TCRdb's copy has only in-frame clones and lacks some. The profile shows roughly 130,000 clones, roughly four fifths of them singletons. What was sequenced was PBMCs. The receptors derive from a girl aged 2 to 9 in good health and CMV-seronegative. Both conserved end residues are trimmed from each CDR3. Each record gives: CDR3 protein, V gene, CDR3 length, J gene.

ASSFSGYNEQF,TRBV2,11,TRBJ2-1
ASRTSGGYEQY,TRBV19,11,TRBJ2-7
ASSLAGQGIWSSPLH,TRBV7-6,15,TRBJ1-6
ASSEDGGAPSYEQY,TRBV6-1,14,TRBJ2-7
ASSFGGASSYEQY,TRBV7-2,13,TRBJ2-7
ARSFPNWGGEKLF,TRBV5-3,13,TRBJ1-4
ASTAGGPFHEQF,TRBV6-1,12,TRBJ2-1
ASSETATYEQY,TRBV2,11,TRBJ2-7
ASSQVAGFQDGEKLF,TRBV4-1,15,TRBJ1-4
ASSLEGQSRETQY,TRBV7-7,13,TRBJ2-5
ASSFGTSGGNTDTQY,TRBV11-2,15,TRBJ2-3
ASSYGQHTNTEAF,TRBV5-4,13,TRBJ1-1
ASGGTSGTYEQY,TRBV6-1,12,TRBJ2-7
ASSLARMADTDTQY,TRBV5-1,14,TRBJ2-3
ASRRNRGGPSTDTQY,TRBV2,15,TRBJ2-3
ASSPTAGLAGETQY,TRBV7-3,14,TRBJ2-5
ASNPRGGGSEQF,TRBV7-9,12,TRBJ2-1
ASSFGTSGEYYEQY,TRBV13,14,TRBJ2-7
ASSVPITDTQY,TRBV2,11,TRBJ2-3
ASSEGAGGAETQY,TRBV6-1,13,TRBJ2-5
ASSLDLAGGLETQY,TRBV7-2,14,TRBJ2-5
ASSLGGVTYEQY,TRBV27,12,TRBJ2-7
ASSLTGYEQY,TRBV7-9,10,TRBJ2-7
ASRQGVAGVDEQF,TRBV27,13,TRBJ2-1
ASSPATALLQETQY,TRBV7-7,14,TRBJ2-5
ASSAGTAGLAGTGELF,TRBV19,16,TRBJ2-2
ASSPLGLASYEQY,TRBV4-2,13,TRBJ2-7
ASGDRGRTEAF,TRBV19,11,TRBJ1-1
ASSQERPGQGKPPPPNTGELF,TRBV4-2,21,TRBJ2-2
ASSVGGSGVRF,TRBV9,11,TRBJ2-1
ASSPREGGEQF,TRBV18,11,TRBJ2-1
ASSYLQSETGEQY,TRBV6-6,13,TRBJ2-7